Shown below are 30 T cell receptor beta chains from a single sample sequenced in a study of read filtering for tumor transcriptome and immune sequencing. The library was built from roughly 400 ng RNA with molecular barcoded adaptors for alpha/delta and beta/gamma chains. Using its own MiXCR run on the reads, TCRdb lists one record per CDR3 protein. The sample shows 100,000 to 150,000 distinct CDR3 sequences, over 10% of them seen only once. Specimen: a population of CD138-negative cells sorted from bone marrow. Receptors originate from a donor over 35 with multiple myeloma.

Ten or more counts support this clonotype. CDR3 amino acids: CASRRQGEVNGYTF. For the CDR3, the DNA is TGTGCCAGCAGGAGACAGGGGGAGGTGAACGGCTACACCTTC. The chain is built from TRBV28 and TRBJ1-2; 9 bases match TRBD1. Trimming removed 6 bases from V and 8 bases from J; junction bases left unmatched: 10. Germline values: CDR1 MDHEN, CDR2 SYDVKM. The CDR3 runs 14 residues.

This clonotype was picked up many times. The chain couples TRBV20-1 to TRBJ2-3; 10 bases agree with TRBD2. The CDR3 is made up of 13 amino acids. Germline V CDR1 and CDR2: DFQATT, SNEGSKA (reference sequence). The CDR3 bases are TGCAGCGGAGCGGGAGGGGTCACAGATACGCAGTATTTT. Protein product: CSGAGGVTDTQYF.

This clonotype was seen repeatedly, ten times or more. V and J are TRBV19 and TRBJ2-7; D possibly uses TRBD1 or TRBD2 (5 bases each). The CDR3 loop spans 16 amino acids. Germline CDR1 LNHDA, CDR2 SQIVND (reference sequence). Trimming removed 0 bases at V and 2 bases at J, with 14 bases between. The CDR3 nucleotides read TGTGCCAGTAGTATAGACACCGGGACGCCAGCCTACGAGCAGTACTTC. This sequence encodes CASSIDTGTPAYEQYF.

A note on this clonotype: One base away lies a much larger clone, so this may be a sequencing read error. The chain carries TRBV20-1 and TRBJ1-1, with D possibly TRBD1 on 6 matching bases. Germline V gene lookup returns CDR1 DFQATT and CDR2 SNEGSKA (reference sequence). V lost 3 bases and J lost 1, with 21 bases in between. CDR3 length equals 17 residues. The chain's CDR3 is CSASHIRRGRTNTEAFF. CDR3 nucleotides: TGCAGTGCTAGCCACATTCGCAGGGGAAGGACGAACACTGAAGCTTTCTTT.

As for this clonotype: A read error may explain this, as a much larger clone is one base away. The V gene is TRBV7-2, the J gene TRBJ2-1; D unresolved. The germline gives CDR1 SGHTA, CDR2 FQGNSA. The V end was cut by 2 bases, the J end by 6 bases, with 8 bases between. The CDR3 sequence is 13 residues long. CDR3 DNA sequence: TGTGCCAGCAGCTTACTGTCACCCAATGAGCAGTTCTTC. Translating it yields CASSLLSPNEQFF.

Points on this clonotype: This may stem from a read error, because a much larger clone lies one nucleotide away. The chain couples TRBV5-1 to TRBJ1-1; TRBD1 matches 9 bases. CDR3 length: 15 amino acids. The germline CDR1 and CDR2 sequences are SGHRS and YFSETQ. CDR3 nucleotide sequence: TGCGCCAGCACCATAAGAGACAGGGGGAACTCTGAAGCTTTCTTT. This gives the protein CASTIRDRGNSEAFF.

This clonotype showed up many times. The chain has TRBV7-3 and TRBJ2-6; no clear D. V lost 1 base and J lost 4, with 11 bases in between. This CDR3 spans 16 amino acids. From germline, CDR1 is SGHTA and CDR2 FQGTGA. Written as DNA, the CDR3 is TGTGCCAGCAGCTTAAGCCCCGGGTCCGGGGCCAACGTCCTGACTTTC. Its protein is CASSLSPGSGANVLTF.

This clonotype was recorded at least ten times. The chain joins TRBV20-1 to TRBJ2-7; weak D call: TRBD1 (5 bases). The CDR3 has 16 amino acids. Germline CDR1 and CDR2: DFQATT and SNEGSKA (reference sequence). Trimming removed 3 bases from V and 2 bases from J, with 20 bases in between. DNA for the CDR3: TGCAGTGCTAGTTCTTCTCAGGGCCATGATCCCTACGAGCAGTACTTC. It translates to CSASSSQGHDPYEQYF.

Remarks on this clonotype: A much larger clone is a single base away; this may be a read error. The chain carries TRBV27 and TRBJ2-1; 9 bases fit TRBD2. Trimming cost V 3 bases and J 10 bases; bases outside gene matches: 7. Germline CDR1 is MNHEY and CDR2 is SMNVEV (reference sequence). The CDR3 consists of 14 residues. CDR3 coding DNA: TGTGCCAGCAGTTTGGGGACTAGCCACCGGGAGCAGTTCTTC. This encodes CASSLGTSHREQFF.

On this clonotype itself: The junction does not match germline at one end; this may be a read error. The V gene is TRBV4-1, the J gene TRBJ1-4; D uncertain. The CDR3 loop spans 15 amino acids. The germline CDR1 and CDR2 sequences are MGHRA and YSYEKL. CDR3: CASSQDRGYGEELFF. CDR3 DNA sequence: TGCGCCAGCAGCCAAGATCGGGGTTACGGGGAAGAACTGTTCTTT.

Points on this clonotype: Since the CDR3 does not end with the conserved phenylalanine or tryptophan, this likely comes from a read error. This chain connects TRBV7-8 to TRBJ2-1; the match to TRBD2 covers 7 bases. CDR1 and CDR2 from the germline V gene are SGHVS and FQNEAQ. Unmatched junction bases numbered 13, after V lost 5 bases and J lost 9 bases. The CDR3 spans 15 residues. The CDR3 nucleotides are TGTGCCAGCAGCCCTGGAGCGGGGAGATTTCTTGAGCAGTTCCTC. Its protein is CASSPGAGRFLEQFL.

This clonotype came up many times. The gene calls are TRBV28 and TRBJ2-7; the match to TRBD2 covers 8 bases. The CDR3 sequence is 16 residues long. V lost 5 bases to trimming and J lost 2 bases; unmatched junction nucleotides: 11. The germline CDR1 and CDR2 sequences are MDHEN and SYDVKM. As DNA, the CDR3 is TGTGCCAGCAGTCCGACTCGTAGCGGGACGGCCTACGAGCAGTACTTC. Translation gives CASSPTRSGTAYEQYF. Full variable domain (rest looked up from reference TRBV28 and TRBJ2-7): DVKVTQSSRYLVKRTGEKVFLECVQDMDHENMFWYRQDPGLGLRLIYFSYDVKMKEKGDIPEGYSVSREKKERFSLILESASTNQTSMYLCASSPTRSGTAYEQYFGPGTRLTVT.

This clonotype was detected ten times or more. This sequence joins TRBV7-2 and TRBJ2-1, with 10 bases identical to TRBD2. This CDR3 is 17 amino acids long. With 5 bases clipped from V and 4 bases from J, the junction kept 11 bases outside the gene matches. Germline V lookup: CDR1 SGHTA, CDR2 FQGNSA. CDR3 nucleotide sequence: TGTGCCAGCAGCCTGCGAGCGGGGGGGGGCCCTTACAATGAGCAGTTCTTC. The encoded protein is CASSLRAGGGPYNEQFF.

This chain uses TRBV29-1 with TRBJ2-5; D is ambiguous. Deletions cut 6 bases from V and 3 bases from J, with 11 bases between. Looked up from germline, CDR1 is SQVTM and CDR2 is ANQGSEA. The CDR3 is made up of 12 amino acids. CDR3 in DNA: TGCAGCGTGGCTCAGGCAGAAGAGACCCAGTACTTC. This translates into CSVAQAEETQYF.

As concerns this clonotype: Just one base apart from a much larger clone, this may be a read error. The chain uses TRBV7-9 and TRBJ2-5; TRBD1 aligns across 7 bases. This CDR3 is built from 17 residues. Per the germline V gene, CDR1 is SEHNR and CDR2 is FQNEAQ (reference sequence). CDR3 coding DNA: TGTGCCAGCAGCTTACTTCCCGGGACAGTGTACCAAGGGACCCAGTACTTC. Translation gives CASSLLPGTVYQGTQYF.

Turning to this clonotype: This may stem from a read error, because a much larger clone lies one nucleotide away. The CDR3 ends on some other residue instead of the conserved phenylalanine or tryptophan, so this is likely a read error. The chain combines TRBV7-3 with TRBJ2-2, with 8 bases lining up with TRBD2. V shed 5 bases and J 5 bases; nucleotides not matched to a gene: 13. Germline V gene data show CDR1 as SGHTA and CDR2 as FQGTGA. There are 17 residues in the CDR3. CDR3 coding DNA: TGTGCCAGCAGCCCTAGGACTAGCCGGGCGGGGACCGGGGAGCTGTTTCTT. Amino acid sequence: CASSPRTSRAGTGELFL.

With respect to this clonotype: This could be a read error, since a much larger clone is one nucleotide away. This chain joins TRBV20-1 and TRBJ1-1; no reliable D call. The germline gives CDR1 DFQATT, CDR2 SNEGSKA (reference sequence). This CDR3 region has 12 residues. CDR3 residues: CSAARVNTGAFF. The DNA for the CDR3 is TGCAGTGCTGCAAGAGTGAACACTGGAGCTTTCTTT.

This clonotype occurred many times. The CDR3, as DNA: TGTGCCAGCAGCTTAATCGGGACATCAGAGACCCAGTACTTC. Protein sequence: CASSLIGTSETQYF. The chain is built from TRBV7-9 and TRBJ2-5; a possible D gene is TRBD1 (6 bases). V lost 2 bases and J lost 4, with 11 bases in between. Germline CDR1 is SEHNR and CDR2 is FQNEAQ (reference sequence). The CDR3 sequence is 14 residues long.

This clonotype has a count of ten or more. The V and J genes are TRBV5-1 and TRBJ2-1; no clear D gene. The CDR3 totals 14 residues. Trimming shortened V by 0 bases and J by 8 bases, and 12 bases separated the two germline ends. Per germline, CDR1 SGHRS and CDR2 YFSETQ. The CDR3 region is CASSLGVGHDEQFF. The CDR3 bases are TGCGCCAGCAGCTTGGGTGTAGGGCACGATGAGCAGTTCTTC. Using reference TRBV5-1 and TRBJ2-1 for the parts outside the CDR3, the full variable domain is KAGVTQTPRYLIKTRGQQVTLSCSPISGHRSVSWYQQTPGQGLQFLFEYFSETQRNKGNFPGRFSGRQFSNSRSEMNVSTLELGDSALYLCASSLGVGHDEQFFGPGTRLTVL.

Ten or more counts support this clonotype. The gene calls are TRBV20-1 and TRBJ2-7; 7 bases fit TRBD1. V was pared by 7 bases and J by 3 bases, with 6 bases of the junction left unmatched. This CDR3 region has 12 residues. Germline assignment: CDR1 DFQATT and CDR2 SNEGSKA (reference sequence). The CDR3, as DNA: TGCAGTGTCTCACAGGGGTACTACGAGCAGTACTTC. As protein: CSVSQGYYEQYF.

This clonotype was observed a few times. A read error may be the cause here, since a much bigger clone is one base away. This chain connects TRBV7-9 to TRBJ2-1; maybe TRBD2 (6 bases). Per germline, CDR1 SEHNR and CDR2 FQNEAQ (reference sequence). The germline V and J ends were trimmed by 10 bases and 3 bases, with 16 bases remaining between them. The CDR3 spans 14 residues. CDR3 coding DNA: TGTGCCACGGCCCGGGACTCCTTCTACAATGAGCAGTTCTTC. It is translated as CATARDSFYNEQFF.

This clonotype came up many times. The chain recombines TRBV9 with TRBJ2-6; D is uncertain. Germline V lookup: CDR1 SGDLS, CDR2 YYNGEE. There are 15 residues in the CDR3. Trimming cost V 0 bases and J 3 bases, with 7 bases left between them. The CDR3 spells CASSVESGGANVLTF. In DNA form, the CDR3 reads TGTGCCAGCAGCGTAGAATCAGGTGGGGCCAACGTCCTGACTTTC.

The table lists this clonotype with many counts. In DNA, the CDR3 is TGTGCCAGCAGCTTAAGGGGTTCGAATGAGCAGTTCTTC. This encodes CASSLRGSNEQFF. This chain connects TRBV7-9 to TRBJ2-1, with D tentatively TRBD1 (5 bases). The length of the CDR3 is 13 residues. V dropped 2 bases and J dropped 7 bases, with 9 bases sitting between them. CDR1 is SEHNR, CDR2 FQNEAQ, per germline (reference sequence).

This clonotype was recorded at least ten times. The chain employs TRBV7-6 and TRBJ2-3; D is unclear. V lost 5 bases, J lost 5 bases, and 14 bases lay in between. Germline V CDR1 and CDR2: SGHVS, FNYEAQ. The CDR3 is 14 residues long. CDR3 coding DNA: TGTGCCAGCAGCCCCGCCCCTGTGAAAGATACGCAGTATTTT. It codes for CASSPAPVKDTQYF.

This clonotype was counted at least ten times. The chain combines TRBV5-1 with TRBJ2-3; D perhaps matches TRBD2 (6 bases). Germline values: CDR1 SGHRS, CDR2 YFSETQ. Between the trimmed V and J ends, which lost 4 bases and 3 bases, there was a span of 9 bases. The CDR3 consists of 13 residues. CDR3 region: CASSRDFTDTQYF. CDR3 nucleotides: TGCGCCAGCAGCAGGGACTTTACAGATACGCAGTATTTT.

The table lists this clonotype with many counts. V is TRBV5-1 and J is TRBJ2-5, with TRBD1 as a possible D gene (5 bases). The CDR3 is 15 amino acids. Germline V gene data show CDR1 as SGHRS and CDR2 as YFSETQ. V lost 4 bases and J lost 3, with 16 bases in between. The CDR3 DNA sequence: TGCGCCAGCAGCCCTTTAGTTGGGGCCGAAGAGACCCAGTACTTC. It encodes CASSPLVGAEETQYF.

This clonotype has a count of ten or more. The chain employs TRBV29-1 and TRBJ2-1; D perhaps matches TRBD2 (5 bases). This CDR3 contains 13 residues. Germline loops: CDR1 SQVTM, CDR2 ANQGSEA. V was pared by 3 bases and J by 7 bases, with 13 bases between. The CDR3 reads CSVDSPRRNEQFF. CDR3 nucleotides: TGCAGCGTTGACAGCCCCAGGAGGAATGAGCAGTTCTTC.

The table lists this clonotype with many counts. The V gene is TRBV28, the J gene TRBJ1-1, with no clear D. Between the trimmed V and J ends, which lost 4 bases and 0 bases, there was a span of 9 bases. The CDR3 runs 14 residues. The germline V gene encodes CDR1 MDHEN and CDR2 SYDVKM. The CDR3 DNA follows: TGTGCCAGCAGTTCGGGGTCGCTGAACACTGAAGCTTTCTTT. Encoded protein: CASSSGSLNTEAFF.

The V call is TRBV2, the J call TRBJ1-5, with D uncertain. Between the trimmed V and J ends, which lost 10 bases and 6 bases, there was a span of 16 bases. Looked up from germline, CDR1 is SNHLY and CDR2 is FYNNEI. The CDR3 extends over 13 amino acids. The CDR3 bases are TGTGCCACACAGACGGACCCGGGTCAGCCCCAGCATTTT. It specifies CATQTDPGQPQHF.

At least ten counts were recorded for this clonotype. The V and J genes are TRBV5-1 and TRBJ2-3; D perhaps matches TRBD2 (5 bases). Deletions cut 2 bases from V and 0 bases from J, with 10 bases between. There are 15 residues in the CDR3. The V gene's germline CDR1 is SGHRS and CDR2 YFSETQ. In DNA form, the CDR3 reads TGCGCCAGCAGCTTACTACGGACTAGCACAGATACGCAGTATTTT. This encodes CASSLLRTSTDTQYF. The entire variable domain, with the rest obtained from reference TRBV5-1 and TRBJ2-3, is as follows: KAGVTQTPRYLIKTRGQQVTLSCSPISGHRSVSWYQQTPGQGLQFLFEYFSETQRNKGNFPGRFSGRQFSNSRSEMNVSTLELGDSALYLCASSLLRTSTDTQYFGPGTRLTVL.